A single sample is the source of the 20 T cell receptor beta chains below, sequenced in a study of blood T cell repertoires in COVID-19. The repertoire was sequenced with immunoSEQ multiplex PCR; TCRdb's copy has only in-frame clones and lacks some. Of roughly 70,000 clones in the sample, 91% are singletons; the top ten hold about an eighth. Sequenced input: peripheral blood. The receptors originated from a human donor with active COVID-19. The donor label of this sample is uncertain.

The chain joins TRBV27 to TRBJ1-5; perhaps TRBD1 as D (6 bases). The length of the CDR3 is 14 residues. The V end lost 3 bases, the J end lost 5 bases, and 11 bases lay between the germline ends. The germline V gene encodes CDR1 MNHEY and CDR2 SMNVEV (reference sequence). The CDR3 loop is CASSFSGAYQPQHF. CDR3 sequence (DNA): TGTGCCAGCAGTTTTTCAGGGGCTTATCAGCCCCAGCATTTT.

V is TRBV27 and J is TRBJ2-1; 11 nucleotides align to TRBD1. Germline-derived CDR1 and CDR2 are MNHEY and SMNVEV (reference sequence). The CDR3 runs 17 residues. The V and J ends lost 5 bases and 9 bases, in that order; junction bases with no gene match: 15. Here the CDR3 DNA reads TGTGCCAGCAGTGCGATCCCCCCGGGACAGGGGGGTAGTGAGCAGTTCTTC. Protein sequence: CASSAIPPGQGGSEQFF.

This clone ranks as medium-sized. The V call is TRBV9, the J call TRBJ2-5; 12 bases align to TRBD1. Germline assignment: CDR1 SGDLS and CDR2 YYNGEE. CDR3 length: 15 amino acids. With 2 bases clipped from V and 4 bases from J, the junction kept 3 bases outside the gene matches. The CDR3 sequence is CASSVGQGAGETQYF. For the CDR3, the DNA is TGTGCCAGCAGCGTGGGACAGGGGGCGGGAGAGACCCAGTACTTC.

This sequence joins TRBV6-5 and TRBJ2-5, with 10 positions matching TRBD2. V was pared by 6 bases and J by 2 bases, with 6 bases of the junction left unmatched. CDR3 length: 15 residues. Germline assignment: CDR1 MNHEY and CDR2 SVGAGI. The CDR3 coding sequence is TGTGCCAGCAGGCCCGGACTAGCGGCGCAAGAGACCCAGTACTTC. This gives the protein CASRPGLAAQETQYF.

V usage is TRBV10-3 and J usage is TRBJ2-1, with 8 bases lining up with TRBD1. Per germline, CDR1 ENHRY and CDR2 SYGVKD. V was clipped by 6 bases and J by 12 bases; unmatched bases: 10. This CDR3 is built from 13 residues. The DNA for the CDR3 is TGTGCCATCAGGACAGGGGTCAACTTAGGGCAGTTCTTC. Amino acids: CAIRTGVNLGQFF.

V and J are TRBV6-2 or TRBV6-3 and TRBJ1-2; 9 positions match TRBD1. CDR3 length: 15 amino acids. V lost 6 bases, J lost 5 bases, and 10 bases stayed unmatched. Germline V gene data show CDR1 as MNHEY and CDR2 as SVGEGT. The CDR3 nucleotides read TGTGCCAGCAGCCCCCGACAGGGGGTGGATTATGGCTACACCTTC. Its translation is CASSPRQGVDYGYTF.

V usage is TRBV7-8 and J usage is TRBJ1-2; 8 bases match TRBD1. Trimming cost V 5 bases and J 6 bases; bases outside gene matches: 11. Germline V gene data show CDR1 as SGHVS and CDR2 as FQNEAQ. The CDR3 has 15 residues. CDR3 residues: CASSPRDRYLHGYTF. The CDR3 bases are TGTGCCAGCAGCCCCCGGGACAGGTATCTCCATGGCTACACCTTC. Variable domain in full (rest from reference TRBV7-8 and TRBJ1-2): GAGVSQSPRYKVAKRGQDVALRCDPISGHVSLFWYQQALGQGPEFLTYFQNEAQLDKSGLPSDRFFAERPEGSVSTLKIQRTQQEDSAVYLCASSPRDRYLHGYTFGSGTRLTVV.

The CDR3 DNA is TGTGCCAGCAGCTTAGCTAGCTCCGAGCAGTACTTC. This encodes CASSLASSEQYF. This sequence joins TRBV11-2 and TRBJ2-7; D is possibly TRBD2 (5 bases). This CDR3 is built from 12 residues. V was cut by 1 base and J by 6 bases, with 7 bases left in between. CDR1 SGHAT and CDR2 FQNNGV come from the germline V gene. Full variable domain (rest looked up from reference TRBV11-2 and TRBJ2-7): EAGVAQSPRYKIIEKRQSVAFWCNPISGHATLYWYQQILGQGPKLLIQFQNNGVVDDSQLPKDRFSAERLKGVDSTLKIQPAKLEDSAVYLCASSLASSEQYFGPGTRLTVT.

V gene TRBV11-3 combines with J gene TRBJ2-1; D gene unclear. There are 14 residues in the CDR3. V was clipped by 5 bases and J by 9 bases, with 17 bases between them. The germline V gene has CDR1 SGHNT and CDR2 YENEEA. The CDR3 spells CASSPERSAAEQFF. CDR3 sequence (DNA): TGTGCCAGCAGCCCCGAAAGGAGCGCGGCTGAGCAGTTCTTC.

The chain has TRBV19 and TRBJ2-3; possible D gene TRBD2, 6 bases. CDR3 length equals 14 residues. The V end was cut by 10 bases, the J end by 4 bases, with 18 bases between. CDR1 LNHDA and CDR2 SQIVND come from the germline V gene (reference sequence). CDR3 sequence (DNA): TGTGCCACTTCTCCGTGGGAGGCGGCAGATACGCAGTATTTT. Translating gives CATSPWEAADTQYF.

The chain recombines TRBV11-3 with TRBJ2-1; tentative D call: TRBD1 (5 bases). The CDR3 sequence is 15 residues long. V was trimmed by 5 bases and J by 0 bases, leaving 11 bases between them. Per the germline V gene, CDR1 is SGHNT and CDR2 is YENEEA. This CDR3 reads CASSPQVSSYNEQFF. The CDR3 DNA sequence: TGTGCCAGCAGCCCACAGGTGAGCTCCTACAATGAGCAGTTCTTC.

There are a few counts of this clone. The chain is built from TRBV28 and TRBJ2-1; 12 positions agree with TRBD1. The germline V gene has CDR1 MDHEN and CDR2 SYDVKM. The length of the CDR3 is 15 residues. Losses at the gene ends were 4 bases for V and 9 bases for J; bases not matched to a gene: 7. The CDR3 loop is CASSSPGQGAIEQFF. In DNA, the CDR3 is TGTGCCAGCAGTTCCCCGGGACAGGGGGCCATTGAGCAGTTCTTC.

V gene TRBV12-3 or TRBV12-4 combines with J gene TRBJ2-1; maybe TRBD2 (6 bases). CDR3 length: 12 residues. With 5 bases removed from V and 7 bases from J, the gap between germline ends came to 9 bases. The CDR3 here is CASSSGGNEQFF. CDR3 bases: TGTGCCAGCAGTAGCGGAGGGAATGAGCAGTTCTTC.

The J gene is TRBJ2-7, the V gene TRBV7-2; D remains ambiguous. Trimming shortened V by 5 bases and J by 2 bases, and 13 bases separated the two germline ends. CDR1 and CDR2 from the germline V gene are SGHTA and FQGNSA. The CDR3 is 14 amino acids. Here the CDR3 reads CASSTTTRTYEQYF. Here the CDR3 DNA reads TGTGCCAGCAGCACAACCACGAGGACCTACGAGCAGTACTTC. The variable domain in full, with the rest retrieved from reference TRBV7-2 and TRBJ2-7, is GAGVSQSPSNKVTEKGKDVELRCDPISGHTALYWYRQSLGQGLEFLIYFQGNSAPDKSGLPSDRFSAERTGGSVSTLTIQRTQQEDSAVYLCASSTTTRTYEQYFGPGTRLTVT.

This clone is a singleton in its sample. The V and J genes are TRBV6-6 and TRBJ1-2; D may be TRBD1 (6 bases). This CDR3 spans 14 amino acids. CDR1 is MNHNY, CDR2 SVGAGI, per germline (reference sequence). V lost 3 bases to trimming and J lost 8 bases, with 16 bases between them. This chain's CDR3 is CASSYSGATQGYTF. Here the CDR3 DNA reads TGTGCCAGCAGTTATTCAGGGGCAACCCAAGGCTACACCTTC.

J is TRBJ2-1 and V is TRBV25-1, with D perhaps TRBD1 (6 bases). The CDR3 length is 15 residues. The V end was cut by 2 bases, the J end by 2 bases, with 10 bases between. Germline loops: CDR1 MGHDK, CDR2 SYGVNS. The CDR3 DNA sequence: TGTGCCAGCAGTGAAGCAGGGGAGCCCTACAATGAGCAGTTCTTC. It translates to CASSEAGEPYNEQFF.

The chain is built from TRBV6-2 or TRBV6-3 and TRBJ2-1, with TRBD1 identical over 7 bases. The junction had 3 bases not matched to a gene; V was cut back by 6 bases and J by 7 bases. Germline loops: CDR1 MNHEY, CDR2 SVGEGT. CDR3 length: 12 residues. The CDR3 coding sequence is TGTGCCAGCAGCGAACAGGGGAATGAGCAGTTCTTC. Its protein is CASSEQGNEQFF.

This clone was seen only a few times. The chain recombines TRBV19 with TRBJ2-2; the D gene is possibly TRBD2 (6 bases). There are 16 residues in the CDR3. V was pared by 3 bases and J by 7 bases, with 18 bases between. Germline assignment: CDR1 LNHDA and CDR2 SQIVND (reference sequence). The CDR3 is CASSIAPGLWGGELFF. The CDR3 DNA is TGTGCCAGTAGTATCGCACCGGGACTCTGGGGCGGGGAGCTGTTTTTT.

This clone was detected a few times. This chain joins TRBV18 and TRBJ2-1; 8 bases match TRBD1. This CDR3 spans 15 amino acids. Germline CDR1 and CDR2: KGHSH and LQKENI. Unmatched junction bases numbered 8, after V lost 5 bases and J lost 5 bases. CDR3 protein: CASSAGTGKHNEQFF. In DNA, the CDR3 is TGTGCCAGCTCAGCCGGGACAGGAAAGCACAATGAGCAGTTCTTC.

The genes are TRBV29-1 and TRBJ1-1, with 7 bases that match TRBD1. With V trimmed by 1 base and J by 6 bases, 2 bases remained unmatched. The germline V gene has CDR1 SQVTM and CDR2 ANQGSEA. There are 12 residues in the CDR3. The CDR3 protein is CSVEGQGAEAFF. The CDR3 DNA reads as TGCAGCGTTGAAGGTCAGGGGGCTGAAGCTTTCTTT. Full variable domain (missing parts from reference TRBV29-1 and TRBJ1-1): SAVISQKPSRDICQRGTSLTIQCQVDSQVTMMFWYRQQPGQSLTLIATANQGSEATYESGFVIDKFPISRPNLTFSTLTVSNMSPEDSSIYLCSVEGQGAEAFFGQGTRLTVV.